The following is a T cell receptor beta chain sequence with its context. It was around 10 milliliters of peripheral blood that were drawn from each donor. V dropped 8 bases and J dropped 6; count of bases not matched to a gene: 8. The CDR3 consists of 13 residues. From germline, CDR1 is MNHEY and CDR2 SMNVEV (reference sequence). For the second PCR, which ran for about 7 to 11 cycles, a sample-barcoded 5' primer and a J-beta primer mix were used. Unique molecular identifiers of 12 random nucleotides labeled each cDNA. Samples each returned at least 3 million CDR3-containing paired-end reads. TCRdb processed the 5' RACE reads anew with MiXCR; each CDR3 protein has one entry. The sample lists 1.5 million or so distinct CDR3 sequences; 35% to 45% were seen once. This specimen belongs to a study of blood T cells in healthy people across ages.

The chain is built from TRBV27 and TRBJ2-3, with TRBD2 identical over 7 bases. Sequencing used blood. This sequence originates from a woman aged 18-35 years in good health. The CDR3 nucleotides are TGTGCCAGCTCTAGCGGTCTCAGGGATACGCAGTATTTT. Amino acid sequence: CASSSGLRDTQYF.